These T cell receptor beta chains were read from a single sample in a study of T cell responses to AZD1222 COVID-19 vaccine. TCRdb's copy holds only in-frame clones and misses some; the assay was immunoSEQ multiplex PCR. Altogether over 100,000 clones are present, approximately 88% being singletons, with the ten largest covering around 9%. Specimen: peripheral blood, collected on day 0 of AZD1222 vaccination. The receptors here all came from an adult in good health. The CDR3 runs from the conserved cysteine through the conserved F or W. A D gene is named only where the DNA matches it firmly. Size is omitted from some rows. Given values are once, few, many or a class for expanded clones.

clone size | J gene | CDR3 length | V gene | D gene | CDR3 protein | CDR3 DNA
NA | TRBJ2-7 | 15 | TRBV7-2 | TRBD2 | CASSLEAGGWYEQYF | TGTGCCAGCAGCTTAGAAGCGGGGGGGTGGTACGAGCAGTACTTC
few | TRBJ2-2 | 15 | TRBV10-1 | NA | CASSENRANTGELFF | TGCGCCAGCAGTGAAAACAGGGCGAACACCGGGGAGCTGTTTTTT
NA | TRBJ1-1 | 16 | TRBV28 | NA | CASTSDGGLMNTEAFF | TGTGCCAGCACCTCGGACGGGGGTTTAATGAACACTGAAGCTTTCTTT
NA | TRBJ2-1 | 16 | TRBV19 | TRBD1 | CASSIVGQGTYNEQFF | TGTGCCAGTAGTATAGTCGGACAGGGAACCTACAATGAGCAGTTCTTC
NA | TRBJ2-7 | 14 | TRBV11-3 | TRBD1 | CASSLTGEPYEQYF | TGTGCCAGCAGCTTGACAGGGGAACCCTACGAGCAGTACTTC
NA | TRBJ1-2 | 16 | TRBV15 | TRBD1 | CATSRFDRGRGYGYTF | TGTGCCACCAGCAGATTCGACAGGGGAAGGGGGTATGGCTACACCTTC
NA | TRBJ1-3 | 15 | TRBV28 | TRBD1 | CASSSTGDARNTIYF | TGTGCCAGCAGTTCTACAGGGGATGCGAGAAACACCATATATTTT
NA | TRBJ1-2 | 15 | TRBV6-2/TRBV6-3 | NA | CASSARGARDYGYTF | TGTGCCAGCAGTGCCCGGGGGGCGCGGGACTATGGCTACACCTTC
NA | TRBJ1-3 | 12 | TRBV5-5 | NA | CASSTTGNTIYF | TGTGCCAGCAGCACTACAGGAAACACCATATATTTT
NA | TRBJ2-3 | 14 | TRBV7-3 | NA | CASSPRINTDTQYF | TGTGCCAGCAGCCCCCGGATAAACACAGATACGCAGTATTTT
NA | TRBJ1-1 | 15 | TRBV7-2 | NA | CASSLGDRPNTEAFF | TGTGCCAGCAGCTTAGGCGACAGACCGAACACTGAAGCTTTCTTT
NA | TRBJ2-7 | 16 | TRBV19 | TRBD2 | CASSRERTSGPYEQYF | TGTGCCAGTAGTAGGGAAAGGACTAGCGGACCCTACGAGCAGTACTTC
NA | TRBJ2-3 | 15 | TRBV7-2 | TRBD2 | CASSPGGAGADTQYF | TGTGCCAGCAGCCCGGGGGGGGCGGGGGCAGATACGCAGTATTTT
NA | TRBJ1-5 | 16 | TRBV10-3 | TRBD1 | CAISAQQGRRPPSQHF | TGTGCCATCAGCGCACAACAGGGGCGACGACCGCCGTCCCAGCATTTT
NA | TRBJ2-1 | 13 | TRBV15 | NA | CATSRSPNNEQFF | TGTGCCACCAGCAGATCCCCAAACAATGAGCAGTTCTTC
NA | TRBJ2-3 | 13 | TRBV28 | TRBD2 | CAGQGGGTDTQYF | TGTGCCGGGCAGGGAGGGGGCACAGATACGCAGTATTTT
once | TRBJ2-6 | 13 | TRBV24-1 | NA | CATYKGGANVLTF | TGTGCCACCTACAAGGGTGGGGCCAACGTCCTGACTTTC
NA | TRBJ1-2 | 13 | TRBV10-3 | NA | CAISEGTHYGYTF | TGTGCCATCAGTGAGGGGACACACTATGGCTACACCTTC
NA | TRBJ2-7 | 13 | TRBV28 | NA | CASSLESPVEQYF | TGTGCCAGCAGTTTGGAGTCCCCCGTGGAGCAGTACTTC
few | TRBJ1-5 | 14 | TRBV5-5 | NA | CASTLRESNQPQHF | TGTGCCAGCACTTTGAGGGAAAGCAATCAGCCCCAGCATTTT
few | TRBJ1-2 | 13 | TRBV28 | NA | CASSLNTDYGYTF | TGTGCCAGCAGTTTAAACACTGACTATGGCTACACCTTC
NA | TRBJ1-1 | 15 | TRBV6-5 | TRBD1 | CASSTDRGRNTEAFF | TGTGCCAGCAGTACTGACAGGGGGAGGAACACTGAAGCTTTCTTT
NA | TRBJ2-3 | 17 | TRBV7-6 | NA | CASSLAAGGVGTDTQYF | TGTGCCAGCAGCTTAGCCGCAGGGGGGGTGGGCACAGATACGCAGTATTTT
NA | TRBJ1-6 | 14 | TRBV7-9 | TRBD1 | CASSSGQGNSPLHF | TGTGCCAGCAGCTCGGGACAGGGCAACTCACCCCTCCACTTT
few | TRBJ2-3 | 14 | TRBV4-1 | NA | CASSQGWGEDTQYF | TGCGCCAGCAGCCAGGGGTGGGGGGAGGATACGCAGTATTTT
NA | TRBJ1-5 | 14 | TRBV7-2 | NA | CASSLGWGGGPQHF | TGTGCCAGCAGCTTGGGGTGGGGCGGCGGGCCCCAGCATTTT
NA | TRBJ1-5 | 17 | TRBV28 | NA | CASSSNTNRYSNQPQHF | TGTGCCAGCAGTAGTAATACGAACAGGTATAGCAATCAGCCCCAGCATTTT
NA | TRBJ1-5 | 15 | TRBV6-5 | NA | CASSISSGTTKPQHF | TGTGCCAGCAGCATATCTTCCGGGACCACTAAGCCCCAGCATTTT
NA | TRBJ2-1 | 10 | TRBV29-1 | NA | CSVLVRSRFF | TGCAGCGTTTTGGTCAGGTCGAGATTCTTC
NA | TRBJ1-1 | 14 | TRBV7-3 | NA | CASSLSGGSTEAFF | TGTGCCAGCAGCTTAAGCGGGGGGTCCACTGAAGCTTTCTTT
few | TRBJ1-3 | 12 | TRBV30 | NA | CAWGRSGNTIYF | TGTGCCTGGGGTCGCTCTGGAAACACCATATATTTT
NA | TRBJ2-1 | 14 | TRBV6-5 | NA | CASSRETGLLEQFF | TGTGCCAGCAGTAGAGAGACAGGTCTGCTGGAGCAGTTCTTC
NA | TRBJ2-5 | 13 | TRBV6-2/TRBV6-3 | NA | CASSSFTQETQYF | TGTGCCAGCAGTTCCTTTACCCAAGAGACCCAGTACTTC
NA | TRBJ1-6 | 16 | TRBV7-2 | TRBD1 | CASSRVQGASNSPLHF | TGTGCCAGCAGCCGGGTACAGGGGGCCTCTAATTCACCCCTCCACTTT
NA | TRBJ2-7 | 13 | TRBV5-1 | TRBD2 | CASSWRGGREQYF | TGCGCCAGCAGCTGGCGGGGGGGGCGCGAGCAGTACTTC
once | TRBJ2-1 | 14 | TRBV6-6 | TRBD2 | CASSGLAGGNEQFF | TGTGCCAGCAGTGGACTAGCGGGAGGGAATGAGCAGTTCTTC
NA | TRBJ2-2 | 15 | TRBV2 | NA | CASREPGPYTGELFF | TGTGCCAGCAGGGAACCGGGACCCTACACCGGGGAGCTGTTTTTT
NA | TRBJ1-6 | 18 | TRBV7-6 | TRBD1 | CASSLTAEGQGYHSPLHF | TGTGCCAGCAGCCTCACTGCAGAGGGACAGGGGTACCATTCACCCCTCCACTTT
NA | TRBJ2-7 | 14 | TRBV10-1 | NA | CASSEWSGFYEQYF | TGCGCCAGCAGTGAGTGGTCAGGCTTCTACGAGCAGTACTTC
NA | TRBJ1-5 | 13 | TRBV4-3 | NA | CASSLDSNQPQHF | TGCGCCAGCAGCCTCGATAGCAATCAGCCCCAGCATTTT
NA | TRBJ2-1 | 15 | TRBV7-2 | TRBD2 | CASSWGLGGGNEQFF | TGTGCCAGCAGCTGGGGACTAGGGGGTGGCAATGAGCAGTTCTTC
NA | TRBJ2-2 | 14 | TRBV18 | NA | CASSPSRATGELFF | TGTGCCAGCTCACCAAGCAGGGCAACCGGGGAGCTGTTTTTT
NA | TRBJ2-1 | 15 | TRBV29-1 | TRBD2 | CSVRLAGIGYNEQFF | TGCAGCGTAAGACTAGCGGGAATCGGGTACAATGAGCAGTTCTTC
NA | TRBJ1-1 | 15 | TRBV7-9 | TRBD1 | CASSTHRGRRTEAFF | TGTGCCAGCAGCACGCACAGGGGGCGACGAACTGAAGCTTTCTTT
NA | TRBJ2-5 | 15 | TRBV6-4 | TRBD1 | CASSATGGAGETQYF | TGTGCCAGCAGCGCGACAGGGGGCGCGGGAGAGACCCAGTACTTC
NA | TRBJ1-3 | 13 | TRBV10-3 | NA | CARARGAGNTIYF | TGTGCCCGGGCGAGGGGTGCTGGAAACACCATATATTTT
NA | TRBJ2-1 | 13 | TRBV10-3 | NA | CAISVDRDNEQFF | TGTGCCATCAGCGTGGACAGAGACAATGAGCAGTTCTTC
NA | TRBJ2-5 | 16 | TRBV6-2/TRBV6-3 | TRBD2 | CASSYSGLAGQETQYF | TGTGCCAGCAGTTACTCGGGGCTAGCGGGTCAAGAGACCCAGTACTTC
NA | TRBJ2-1 | 13 | TRBV5-6 | NA | CASTSGIRNEQFF | TGTGCCAGCACAAGCGGCATCAGAAATGAGCAGTTCTTC
NA | TRBJ2-1 | 14 | TRBV24-1 | TRBD2 | CATSDFGGRNEQFF | TGTGCCACCAGTGATTTCGGCGGGAGGAATGAGCAGTTCTTC
NA | TRBJ1-2 | 15 | TRBV5-1 | TRBD1 | CASSARDRGGYGYTF | TGCGCCAGCAGCGCCCGGGACAGGGGTGGCTATGGCTACACCTTC